What follows describes a single T cell receptor beta chain. The germline V gene has CDR1 SGHTA and CDR2 FQGTGA. V was clipped by 1 base and J by 5 bases, with 6 bases between them. The CDR3 consists of 14 residues. This entry belongs to a study of control samples from healthy donors and cancer patients. Produced via immunoSEQ multiplex PCR; TCRdb's table is partial and in-frame only. This sample has 120,000 to 150,000 clones; about 89% occur once, and the top ten carry approximately 7.2%. This sequence was found in a man in his late teens or twenties in good health. The source material was blood. V gene TRBV7-3 combines with J gene TRBJ1-6; D gene uncertain. The DNA of the CDR3 is TGTGCCAGCAGCTTAAAAGCAAATAATTCACCCCTCCACTTT. It translates to CASSLKANNSPLHF.